This T cell receptor (beta chain) was retrieved from a study of spatial heterogeneity in lung cancer. Study context: Sequences of the beta chain were consistently detected in greater numbers than alpha-chain sequences. Tumor-region counts of TCR transcripts tracked strongly with a T cell module score from matched bulk RNA-seq. A unique TCR and UMI combination showed up more than ten times in raw reads, on average.

General observations from the study: Expanded intratumoral alpha and beta TCR counts tracked tumor mutation counts. The authors estimated that about 6.6% of tumor T cells were covered for alpha chains and about 12% for beta chains.

In this sample, this clonotype turned up many times. Its specificity is not known. Via MiXCR, TCRdb re-called the 5' RACE reads, giving one row per CDR3 protein. The data hold approximately 26,000 distinct CDR3 sequences, with about 9.3% observed a single time. Documented time point: sample taken at primary tumor resection. V was shortened by 5 bases and J by 4 bases, with 17 bases between the two germline ends. Per germline, CDR1 SGHTA and CDR2 FQGNSA. This CDR3 has 16 amino acids. The TCR originated in a male donor with early-stage non-small cell lung cancer. The sample was lung tumor tissue, taken at surgery. This chain uses TRBV7-2 with TRBJ1-4, with a tentative D call TRBD1 (6 bases). CDR3 sequence: CASSPQGISSNEKLFF. CDR3 coding DNA: TGTGCCAGCAGCCCTCAGGGGATCTCTAGTAATGAAAAACTGTTTTTT.